This entry concerns a single T cell receptor beta chain. Its antigen is unidentified. The CDR3 is made up of 13 amino acids. Trimming took off 5 bases at V and 7 bases at J, with 14 bases between the two ends. CDR1 and CDR2 (germline): MNHEY, SVGAGI. Samples underwent the assay at deep level. Clones were read by immunoSEQ multiplex PCR, and TCRdb kept only the in-frame ones, dropping some. The top ten hold under 0.15% of the sample, which has about 2 million clones, roughly 95% seen once. This sample stems from a study of shared clonotypes between healthy human individuals. Findings of the study overall: The study found about 5% of naive CD4 clonotypes shared across a handful of donors. Despite large depth, rarefaction showed incomplete sorted-subset sequencing. Genetic and exposure-history diversity was limited by the small donor number.

The chain carries TRBV6-5 and TRBJ1-2, with TRBD1 as a possible D gene (6 bases). This receptor was obtained from a man aged 18 to 35 in good health. The source material was naive CD4+ T cells sorted from blood. Subset defined: CD45RA+ positively selected. The CDR3 sequence: CASSPIQGTGYTF. CDR3 bases: TGTGCCAGCAGTCCGATACAGGGAACTGGCTACACCTTC.